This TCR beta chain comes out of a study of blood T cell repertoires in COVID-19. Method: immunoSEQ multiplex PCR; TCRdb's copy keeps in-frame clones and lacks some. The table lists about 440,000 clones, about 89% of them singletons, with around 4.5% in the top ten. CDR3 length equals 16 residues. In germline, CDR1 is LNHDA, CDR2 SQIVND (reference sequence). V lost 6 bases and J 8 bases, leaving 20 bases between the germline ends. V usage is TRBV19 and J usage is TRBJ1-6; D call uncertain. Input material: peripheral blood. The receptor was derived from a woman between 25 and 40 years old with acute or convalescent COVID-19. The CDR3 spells CASRLTRDTLDSPLHF. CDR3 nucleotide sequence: TGTGCCAGTAGGTTAACCAGAGACACCCTTGATTCACCCCTCCACTTT.